The source of this TCR beta chain is a study of cytomegalovirus exposure and HLA in healthy donors. V was shortened by 5 bases and J by 5 bases, with 18 bases between the two germline ends. The CDR3 contains 16 residues. Germline CDR1 is SGHTA and CDR2 is FQGNSA. Regarding the study as a whole: Judged likely to be a sequencing artifact was a cluster of highly shared sequence variants. Being productive about 87% or about 30% of the time was typical of most TCR beta V segments in an earlier analysis.

Comments on this clone: Its antigen is currently unknown.

The PCR was carried out with 60 Vbeta primers and 13 Jbeta primers. Only in-frame clones appear in the TCRdb table, and some are missing; sequencing was by immunoSEQ multiplex PCR. Here the sample spans about 80,000 clones, approximately 79% being singletons. Material: PBMCs. The chain uses TRBV7-2 and TRBJ2-2; D unclear. This sequence originates from a middle-aged woman in good health and CMV-seropositive. The CDR3 loop is CASSIREYPSTGELFF. The CDR3 DNA reads TGTGCCAGCAGCATTCGTGAGTACCCGAGTACCGGGGAGCTGTTTTTT.